A single sample is the source of the 26 T cell receptor beta chains below, sequenced in a study of T cell changes during pregnancy in multiple sclerosis. The data were produced by immunoSEQ multiplex PCR, yet TCRdb's version contains in-frame clones alone and is incomplete. In the table there are approximately 66,000 clones, roughly nine tenths of which are singletons. The material sequenced was CD8+ T cells from peripheral blood mononuclear cells, taken before pregnancy. The source is a female donor with multiple sclerosis, enrolled in a pregnancy study.

V is TRBV5-4 and J is TRBJ2-7; 7 bases match TRBD2. The V gene end was trimmed by 5 bases and the J gene end by 3 bases; junction bases not matched to a gene: 8. Germline CDR1 is SGHNT and CDR2 is YYREEE (reference sequence). CDR3 length: 14 residues. Here the CDR3 DNA reads TGTGCCAGCAGTGGGGACTATTTGGGCTACGAGCAGTACTTC. Its translation is CASSGDYLGYEQYF. Full variable domain (missing parts from reference TRBV5-4 and TRBJ2-7): ETGVTQSPTHLIKTRGQQVTLRCSSQSGHNTVSWYQQALGQGPQFIFQYYREEENGRGNFPPRFSGLQFPNYSSELNVNALELDDSALYLCASSGDYLGYEQYFGPGTRLTVT.

The chain recombines TRBV13 with TRBJ2-1, with 7 positions matching TRBD1. This CDR3 contains 14 residues. Trimming at V came to 4 bases and at J to 7 bases, leaving 7 bases not matched to a gene. CDR1 is PRHDT and CDR2 is FYEKMQ in the germline V gene (reference sequence). CDR3 in amino acids: CASSSDRVRNEQFF. The CDR3 coding sequence is TGTGCCAGCAGCTCCGACAGGGTTCGAAATGAGCAGTTCTTC.

The gene calls are TRBV7-6 and TRBJ2-2; no reliable D call. The CDR3 length is 13 residues. Germline CDR1 reads SGHVS; CDR2 reads FNYEAQ. The V end lost 6 bases, the J end lost 2 bases, and 7 bases lay between the germline ends. The CDR3 DNA is TGTGCCAGCAGTTACTACAACACCGGGGAGCTGTTTTTT. This translates into CASSYYNTGELFF.

This chain uses TRBV4-1 with TRBJ1-1; no definite D call. Germline values: CDR1 MGHRA, CDR2 YSYEKL. CDR3 size: 14 residues. V lost 1 base, J lost 5 bases, and 11 bases lay in between. CDR3 region: CASSQGDLLTEAFF. CDR3 DNA sequence: TGCGCCAGCAGCCAAGGTGACTTGTTGACTGAAGCTTTCTTT.

The chain recombines TRBV7-9 with TRBJ1-4; TRBD1 aligns across 7 bases. Germline V gene lookup returns CDR1 SEHNR and CDR2 FQNEAQ (reference sequence). The J segment lost 8 bases and the V segment lost 2 bases, leaving 5 bases of the junction unmatched. The length of the CDR3 is 14 residues. The CDR3 nucleotides read TGTGCCAGCAGCTTAACAGGGGTTGGAGAAAAACTGTTTTTT. Its protein product is CASSLTGVGEKLFF.

A note on this clone: Other nucleotide sequences in the sample specify the same CDR3. The chain is built from TRBV15 and TRBJ1-2, with D possibly TRBD1 on 6 matching bases. The CDR3 has 13 residues. Looked up from germline, CDR1 is LNHNV and CDR2 is YYDKDF (reference sequence). Trimming shortened V by 3 bases and J by 8 bases, and 13 bases separated the two germline ends. DNA for the CDR3: TGTGCCACCAGCAGGGAAGAGGGGGACGGCTACACCTTC. It specifies CATSREEGDGYTF.

This chain links TRBV29-1 with TRBJ2-1, with 9 bases fitting TRBD1. Per germline, CDR1 SQVTM and CDR2 ANQGSEA. The CDR3 has 14 residues. V gave up 6 bases and J gave up 8 bases; unmatched junction bases: 11. The CDR3 here is CSVPGTGNLDEQFF. CDR3 sequence (DNA): TGCAGCGTACCCGGGACAGGGAACCTGGATGAGCAGTTCTTC.

The chain links TRBV15 to TRBJ1-2; D not certain. Germline CDR1 LNHNV, CDR2 YYDKDF (reference sequence). Trimming cost V 0 bases and J 4 bases, with 18 bases left between them. The CDR3 loop spans 17 amino acids. For the CDR3, the DNA is TGTGCCACCAGCAGAGATTTAGAAACAGCCTACGCCTATGGCTACACCTTC. Its protein product is CATSRDLETAYAYGYTF.

As DNA, the CDR3 is TGCAGCGTCGTCTGGGGGGCGGGGGACATTCAGTACTTC. Translation gives CSVVWGAGDIQYF. The chain uses TRBV29-1 and TRBJ2-4; possibly TRBD2 for D (7 bases). Germline V gene sequence: CDR1 SQVTM, CDR2 ANQGSEA. The CDR3 is 13 amino acids. The V and J ends lost 6 bases and 8 bases respectively, with 17 bases between them.

The V gene is TRBV19, the J gene TRBJ1-2; TRBD1 aligns across 9 bases. Germline V lookup: CDR1 LNHDA, CDR2 SQIVND (reference sequence). The CDR3 covers 14 residues. J lost 4 bases, V lost 4 bases, and 4 bases had no gene match. The CDR3 nucleotides are TGTGCCAGTAGTAACAGGGGGCAGGGCTATGGCTACACCTTC. Translated: CASSNRGQGYGYTF.

The V and J genes are TRBV7-6 and TRBJ2-5; 7 bases match TRBD2. V lost 1 base, J lost 5 bases, and 10 bases stayed unmatched. CDR3 size: 16 residues. Per the germline V gene, CDR1 is SGHVS and CDR2 is FNYEAQ. CDR3 DNA: TGTGCCAGCAGCTTAGTGGGCAGCGGGGAGGGGGAGACCCAGTACTTC. It is translated as CASSLVGSGEGETQYF.

The chain uses TRBV7-6 and TRBJ2-2; TRBD2 matches at 7 bases. The J segment lost 1 base and the V segment lost 5 bases, leaving 13 bases of the junction unmatched. The CDR3 consists of 18 residues. The germline V gene has CDR1 SGHVS and CDR2 FNYEAQ. DNA for the CDR3: TGTGCCAGCAGCCGAATTTCTCTAGCGGTCAAGAACACCGGGGAGCTGTTTTTT. Protein: CASSRISLAVKNTGELFF.

The V call is TRBV7-2, the J call TRBJ2-2, with a weak D call TRBD2 (5 bases). Trimming pared 8 bases from V and 3 bases from J, leaving 16 bases between. Looked up from germline, CDR1 is SGHTA and CDR2 is FQGNSA. The CDR3 spans 15 residues. CDR3 sequence reads: CASRPRGPYTGELFF. DNA of the CDR3: TGTGCCAGCCGCCCGAGAGGGCCATACACCGGGGAGCTGTTTTTT.

This clone was observed a single time. The V call is TRBV27, the J call TRBJ1-1, with D maybe TRBD1 (5 bases). The CDR3 runs to 14 residues. Germline loops: CDR1 MNHEY, CDR2 SMNVEV (reference sequence). The ends were cut back, 3 bases at V and 5 bases at J, with 13 bases in the middle. CDR3 sequence reads: CASSFVAGGTEAFF. DNA for the CDR3: TGTGCCAGCAGTTTTGTCGCCGGGGGGACTGAAGCTTTCTTT.

This clone is a singleton in its sample. This chain links TRBV5-6 with TRBJ2-2; 8 bases match TRBD2. Unmatched junction bases numbered 4, after V lost 4 bases and J lost 2 bases. This CDR3 has 15 amino acids. Germline CDR1 reads SGHDT; CDR2 reads YYEEEE. The DNA for the CDR3 is TGTGCCAGCAGCCCCGGGGGGGAAAACACCGGGGAGCTGTTTTTT. As protein: CASSPGGENTGELFF.

In its sample, this clone was seen a few times. CDR3 coding DNA: TGTGCCAGCAGTGCTTCGGGACTAGCGGGGGTGGATGAGCAGTTCTTC. This gives the protein CASSASGLAGVDEQFF. The rearrangement uses TRBV2 and TRBJ2-1, with 14 nucleotides matching TRBD2. Trimming took 4 bases from V and 8 from J; bases not matched to a gene: 7. This CDR3 has 16 amino acids. CDR1 is SNHLY, CDR2 FYNNEI, per germline. The whole variable domain, remainder taken from reference TRBV2 and TRBJ2-1, is EPEVTQTPSHQVTQMGQEVILRCVPISNHLYFYWYRQILGQKVEFLVSFYNNEISEKSEIFDDQFSVERPDGSNFTLKIRSTKLEDSAMYFCASSASGLAGVDEQFFGPGTRLTVL.

V and J are TRBV5-4 and TRBJ2-5, with no clear D. The CDR3 is 13 residues long. In germline, CDR1 is SGHNT, CDR2 YYREEE (reference sequence). V lost 1 base, J lost 3 bases, and 7 bases lay in between. The CDR3 reads CASSLFPKETQYF. The CDR3 DNA follows: TGTGCCAGCAGCTTGTTCCCAAAAGAGACCCAGTACTTC.

The chain links TRBV5-1 to TRBJ1-5; possibly TRBD1 for D (5 bases). V lost 0 bases and J 4 bases, leaving 5 bases between the germline ends. The CDR3 is 13 residues long. CDR1 and CDR2 (germline): SGHRS, YFSETQ. Here the CDR3 reads CASSLGQNQPQHF. The CDR3 nucleotides are TGCGCCAGCAGCTTGGGACAGAATCAGCCCCAGCATTTT.

The chain uses TRBV27 and TRBJ2-7; 8 bases align to TRBD1. V shed 3 bases and J 6 bases; nucleotides not matched to a gene: 4. The V gene's germline CDR1 is MNHEY and CDR2 SMNVEV (reference sequence). CDR3 length: 13 amino acids. CDR3 DNA sequence: TGTGCCAGCAGTTTGGACAGGGATGGCGAGCAGTACTTC. Its protein product is CASSLDRDGEQYF.

This rearrangement joins TRBV6-1 to TRBJ2-7, with D hard to call. CDR1 and CDR2 from the germline V gene are MNHNS and SASEGT. The CDR3 length is 11 residues. V lost 6 bases and J lost 4, with 7 bases in between. The CDR3 loop is CASRDTYEQYF. DNA for the CDR3: TGTGCCAGCAGAGACACGTACGAGCAGTACTTC.

The chain recombines TRBV9 with TRBJ2-7; D possibly corresponds to TRBD2 (5 bases). The CDR3 contains 13 residues. Germline CDR1 SGDLS, CDR2 YYNGEE. Trimming took 4 bases from V and 3 from J, leaving 11 bases between them. The CDR3 is CASSLSGNYEQYF. The DNA of the CDR3 is TGTGCCAGCAGCTTGAGCGGAAACTACGAGCAGTACTTC.

This clone appeared a single time. J is TRBJ1-2 and V is TRBV7-2; D unclear. V lost 7 bases, J lost 3 bases, and 12 bases lay in between. Germline V CDR1 and CDR2: SGHTA, FQGNSA. The CDR3 has 13 residues. In DNA, the CDR3 is TGTGCCAGCACTGAGGGTGTATACTATGGCTACACCTTC. Its translation is CASTEGVYYGYTF. The variable domain in full, completed from reference TRBV7-2 and TRBJ1-2, reads GAGVSQSPSNKVTEKGKDVELRCDPISGHTALYWYRQSLGQGLEFLIYFQGNSAPDKSGLPSDRFSAERTGGSVSTLTIQRTQQEDSAVYLCASTEGVYYGYTFGSGTRLTVV.

The chain couples TRBV9 to TRBJ1-3, with TRBD1 as a possible D gene (5 bases). V was cut by 4 bases and J by 8 bases, with 10 bases left in between. Germline-derived CDR1 and CDR2 are SGDLS and YYNGEE. This CDR3 spans 12 amino acids. CDR3 in amino acids: CASSPGGDTIYF. CDR3 sequence (DNA): TGTGCCAGCAGCCCGGGGGGGGACACCATATATTTT.

A single count supports this clone. The chain couples TRBV9 to TRBJ2-5; the match to TRBD2 covers 8 bases. CDR1 SGDLS and CDR2 YYNGEE come from the germline V gene. CDR3 length equals 14 residues. Germline trimming cut 6 bases from V and 4 bases from J; bases unmatched to any gene: 8. The CDR3 DNA sequence: TGTGCCAGCAATGACGGGGGGGCCGGAGAGACCCAGTACTTC. Protein sequence: CASNDGGAGETQYF.

The V gene is TRBV27, the J gene TRBJ2-7; possible D gene TRBD1, 5 bases. The CDR3 contains 13 residues. CDR1 and CDR2 (germline): MNHEY, SMNVEV (reference sequence). Trimming removed 2 bases at V and 3 bases at J, with 8 bases between. In DNA, the CDR3 is TGTGCCAGCAGTTTAGCAGGGTACTACGAGCAGTACTTC. Protein product: CASSLAGYYEQYF.

CDR3 in DNA: TGTGCCAGCAGCTCTGAGGACACCCTGTCCTACGAGCAGTACTTC. Residues: CASSSEDTLSYEQYF. The chain links TRBV5-5 to TRBJ2-7; D possibly corresponds to TRBD1 (5 bases). Germline V gene sequence: CDR1 SGHKS, CDR2 YYEKEE (reference sequence). V was cut by 3 bases and J by 1 base, with 14 bases left in between. The CDR3 is 15 amino acids.